These T cell receptor beta chains were read from a single sample in a study of blood T cells in healthy people across ages. MiXCR, applied by TCRdb to the 5' RACE reads, yields one record per CDR3 protein. Of some 1.5 million distinct CDR3 sequences in the sample, over 25% were seen once. Source material: blood. The source is a woman between 25 and 40 years old in good health. Each CDR3 is given with its conserved first and last residue. The D gene is left open where the match is weak. The size of a clone is reported for some rows only, either as once, few or many, or as a class for expanded clones.

>15|TRBV12-3/TRBV12-4|.|.|TRBJ2-6
CASSLGIPGANVLTF
TGTGCCAGCAGTTTAGGAATCCCTGGGGCCAACGTCCTGACTTTC
>11|TRBV29-1|.|.|TRBJ1-2
CSVGGSDGYTF
TGCAGCGTTGGGGGGTCCGATGGCTACACCTTC
>17|TRBV6-2/TRBV6-3|.|.|TRBJ2-1
CASRKIRGAASCNEQFF
TGTGCCAGCAGAAAAATCAGGGGCGCGGCCTCCTGCAATGAGCAGTTCTTC
>15|TRBV7-2|.|.|TRBJ1-2
CASSLERLANYGYTF
TGTGCCAGCAGCTTAGAACGCTTGGCAAACTATGGCTACACCTTC
>14|TRBV28|TRBD1|few|TRBJ2-7
CASSSGQVVYEQYF
TGTGCCAGCAGTTCGGGACAGGTCGTTTACGAGCAGTACTTC
>15|TRBV15|.|.|TRBJ1-4
CATSPGDTSNEKLFF
TGTGCCACCAGCCCGGGGGACACCTCTAATGAAAAACTGTTTTTT
>14|TRBV24-1|.|few|TRBJ1-4
CATKGPILREKLFF
TGTGCCACCAAAGGTCCCATCCTGCGTGAAAAACTGTTTTTT
>12|TRBV3-1|.|many|TRBJ2-5
CASSQDRRAQYF
TGTGCCAGCAGCCAAGATCGGAGGGCCCAGTACTTC
>17|TRBV16|TRBD1|.|TRBJ1-2
CTSSQSRRGRDNYGYTF
TGTACCAGCAGCCAATCGAGAAGGGGGCGAGATAACTATGGCTACACCTTC
>12|TRBV2|.|.|TRBJ1-2
CASRFTTDGYTF
TGTGCCAGCAGATTCACGACAGATGGCTACACCTTC
>15|TRBV7-3|.|.|TRBJ1-6
CASSPYPGPGSPLHF
TGTGCCAGCAGCCCCTACCCAGGACCGGGATCACCCCTCCACTTT
>16|TRBV12-3/TRBV12-4|.|many|TRBJ2-7
CASSPRGRESSYEQYF
TGTGCCAGCAGTCCACGGGGCAGGGAAAGCTCCTACGAGCAGTACTTC
>14|TRBV5-1|.|.|TRBJ2-7
CASSLRQGWREQYF
TGCGCCAGCAGCTTACGGCAGGGCTGGCGCGAGCAGTACTTC
>16|TRBV30|TRBD2|few|TRBJ2-1
CAWSDLSGGDGNEQFF
TGTGCCTGGAGTGATCTTAGTGGGGGGGACGGCAATGAGCAGTTCTTC
>17|TRBV19|.|few|TRBJ1-5
CASSMGSGTAEGDLQHF
TGTGCCAGTAGTATGGGTTCTGGGACGGCTGAGGGTGATCTCCAGCATTTT
>14|TRBV20-1|TRBD1|many|TRBJ2-7
CSARGDRGLSEQYF
TGCAGTGCTAGAGGGGACAGGGGGCTTAGCGAGCAGTACTTC
>14|TRBV20-1|.|.|TRBJ2-2
CSARGGTNTGELFF
TGCAGTGCTAGGGGCGGGACTAACACCGGGGAGCTGTTTTTT
>16|TRBV20-1|TRBD2|few|TRBJ2-2
CSAGTSGGLNTGELFF
TGCAGTGCCGGGACTAGCGGGGGGCTGAACACCGGGGAGCTGTTTTTT
>17|TRBV5-1|TRBD2|.|TRBJ2-3
CASSLLSTSEGTDTQYF
TGCGCCAGCAGCCTACTCTCGACTAGCGAGGGGACAGATACGCAGTATTTT
>14|TRBV6-5|.|few|TRBJ1-5
CASRPRRGNQPQHF
TGTGCCAGCAGACCCAGGAGGGGAAATCAGCCCCAGCATTTT
>14|TRBV20-1|TRBD2|many|TRBJ2-1
CSASRLADYNEQFF
TGCAGTGCTTCACGACTAGCGGACTACAATGAGCAGTTCTTC
>15|TRBV14|.|few|TRBJ2-6
CASRPAGSGANVLTF
TGTGCCAGCAGACCTGCAGGCTCTGGGGCCAACGTCCTGACTTTC
>16|TRBV27|.|.|TRBJ1-1
CASSPRARDRSTEAFF
TGTGCCAGCAGTCCCCGCGCTAGGGATCGGAGCACTGAAGCTTTCTTT
>15|TRBV9|.|few|TRBJ1-1
CASSVVPSPNTEAFF
TGTGCCAGCAGCGTAGTTCCCAGCCCGAACACTGAAGCTTTCTTT
>12|TRBV30|TRBD1|once|TRBJ1-1
CAWNRGNTEAFF
TGTGCCTGGAACAGGGGGAACACTGAAGCTTTCTTT
>14|TRBV7-3|.|.|TRBJ2-1
CASSLTQSSDEQFF
TGTGCCAGCAGCTTAACCCAATCCTCGGATGAGCAGTTCTTC
>13|TRBV10-3|TRBD2|.|TRBJ2-7
CAVKLAGANEQYF
TGTGCCGTAAAACTAGCGGGGGCGAATGAGCAGTACTTC
>16|TRBV12-3/TRBV12-4|.|.|TRBJ1-1
CASSLEGRDRRTEAFF
TGTGCCAGCAGTTTGGAAGGTCGAGACAGACGTACTGAAGCTTTCTTT
>13|TRBV12-3/TRBV12-4|.|many|TRBJ2-7
CASSFGEAYEQYF
TGTGCCAGCAGTTTCGGAGAGGCTTACGAGCAGTACTTC
>13|TRBV3-1|.|.|TRBJ1-6
CASSDGPNSPLHF
TGTGCCAGCAGCGACGGACCCAATTCACCCCTCCACTTT
>14|TRBV14|.|.|TRBJ2-3
CASSQDLRSDTQYF
TGTGCCAGCAGCCAAGATCTCAGGTCGGATACGCAGTATTTT
>14|TRBV7-9|.|few|TRBJ2-5
CASSWYGNQETQYF
TGTGCCAGCAGCTGGTACGGGAATCAAGAGACCCAGTACTTC
>14|TRBV7-2|.|many|TRBJ2-7
CASSLAGVTYEQYF
TGTGCCAGCAGCTTAGCGGGAGTGACCTACGAGCAGTACTTC
>14|TRBV3-1|.|.|TRBJ2-7
CASSPAQGHYEQYF
TGTGCCAGCAGCCCTGCCCAGGGGCACTACGAGCAGTACTTC
>17|TRBV4-2|TRBD2|once|TRBJ2-5
CASSQETAGASQETQYF
TGTGCCAGCAGCCAAGAAACGGCGGGAGCAAGCCAAGAGACCCAGTACTTC
>16|TRBV5-1|.|.|TRBJ1-1
CASSLGNRVLNTEAFF
TGCGCCAGCAGCTTGGGAAACAGGGTGTTGAACACTGAAGCTTTCTTT
>14|TRBV27|.|few|TRBJ2-1
CASSLLGLWDEQFF
TGTGCCAGCAGTTTACTCGGCTTGTGGGATGAGCAGTTCTTC
>14|TRBV7-2|.|.|TRBJ2-1
CASSLAVVINEQFF
TGTGCCAGCAGCTTAGCTGTTGTAATTAATGAGCAGTTCTTC